Listed here are 17 T cell receptor beta chains from one sample, sequenced in a study of T cells after yellow fever vaccination. Via MiXCR, TCRdb re-called the 5' RACE reads, giving one row per CDR3 protein. The sample lists about 340,000 distinct CDR3 sequences; about 12% were seen once. Sequences were derived from CD4+ T cells sorted from PBMCs, sampled 15 days after the yellow fever booster vaccination. All receptors derive from a man aged 18 to 30 who received the YFV17D yellow fever vaccine.

The V call is TRBV7-9, the J call TRBJ2-1; D gene unclear. Germline assignment: CDR1 SEHNR and CDR2 FQNEAQ (reference sequence). The CDR3 sequence is 12 residues long. V was shortened by 5 bases and J by 7 bases, with 9 bases between the two germline ends. This chain's CDR3 is CASSRGWNEQFF. DNA for the CDR3: TGTGCCAGCAGCCGCGGCTGGAATGAGCAGTTCTTC.

This clonotype was counted many times. This chain links TRBV28 with TRBJ2-7; TRBD2 is a possible D gene (5 bases). Germline V gene lookup returns CDR1 MDHEN and CDR2 SYDVKM. This CDR3 contains 13 residues. Trimming pared 8 bases from V and 3 bases from J, leaving 14 bases between. CDR3 nucleotide sequence: TGTGCCAGCCCTAGGACTGGGAACTACGAGCAGTACGTC. Protein sequence: CASPRTGNYEQYV.

This clonotype has more than one count but fewer than ten. This chain joins TRBV7-3 and TRBJ1-2; D possibly corresponds to TRBD1 (5 bases). The CDR3 extends over 17 amino acids. CDR1 and CDR2 (germline): SGHTA, FQGTGA. Trimming shortened V by 3 bases and J by 1 base, and 18 bases separated the two germline ends. The CDR3 DNA follows: TGTGCCAGCAGCTTTGTAGTGCGACAGTCGTTTAACTATGGCTACACCTTC. This sequence encodes CASSFVVRQSFNYGYTF.

This clonotype was seen a few times. This chain joins TRBV7-9 and TRBJ1-3; possibly TRBD1 for D (6 bases). The germline CDR1 and CDR2 sequences are SEHNR and FQNEAQ (reference sequence). Deletions cut 6 bases from V and 3 bases from J, with 9 bases between. The CDR3 is 13 amino acids. CDR3 in amino acids: CASRLDSGNTIYF. The CDR3 DNA sequence: TGTGCCAGCAGACTGGACAGTGGAAACACCATATATTTT.

The chain is built from TRBV6-2 or TRBV6-3 and TRBJ1-1; D is undetermined. Trimming took off 2 bases at V and 5 bases at J, with 12 bases between the two ends. The V gene's germline CDR1 is MNHEY and CDR2 SVGEGT. The CDR3 is 14 amino acids. Here the CDR3 DNA reads TGTGCCAGCAGTTACGGGCCCCTGGGGACTGAAGCTTTCTTT. Its translation is CASSYGPLGTEAFF.

Only a few counts were recorded for this clonotype. V and J are TRBV29-1 and TRBJ2-2; 7 bases fit TRBD1. Germline CDR1 is SQVTM and CDR2 is ANQGSEA. The CDR3 spans 13 residues. V shed 7 bases, J shed 0 bases, and the junction held 2 bases outside the gene matches. CDR3 in DNA: TGCAGCGCTGGACAGGCGAACACCGGGGAGCTGTTTTTT. It specifies CSAGQANTGELFF.

The rearrangement uses TRBV7-2 and TRBJ2-3; 9 nucleotides agree with TRBD1. Per germline, CDR1 SGHTA and CDR2 FQGNSA. CDR3 length: 15 amino acids. Trimming took 5 bases from V and 6 from J; bases not matched to a gene: 9. DNA of the CDR3: TGTGCCAGCAGCCTGGGACAGGGAGGTCGGGATACGCAGTATTTT. This sequence encodes CASSLGQGGRDTQYF.

There are many counts of this clonotype. V and J are TRBV4-3 and TRBJ2-7, with 7 positions matching TRBD2. CDR3 length equals 13 residues. Looked up from germline, CDR1 is LGHNA and CDR2 is YSLEER. V lost 0 bases and J lost 6; bases outside the gene matches: 2. The CDR3 reads CASSQEAGSEQYF. CDR3 sequence (DNA): TGCGCCAGCAGCCAAGAAGCGGGGAGCGAGCAGTACTTC.

The sample holds a few counts of this clonotype. This chain uses TRBV3-1 with TRBJ2-7; D unclear. The CDR3 totals 13 residues. V was pared by 10 bases and J by 1 base, with 14 bases between. Germline V CDR1 and CDR2: LGHDT, YNNKEL (reference sequence). The CDR3 DNA is TGTGCCACCTCGGAACAGTCATCCTACGAGCAGTACTTC. Translating gives CATSEQSSYEQYF.

This sequence joins TRBV11-2 and TRBJ2-7; D remains unclear. V lost 3 bases and J 3 bases, leaving 12 bases between the germline ends. In germline, CDR1 is SGHAT, CDR2 FQNNGV. CDR3 length equals 14 residues. CDR3: CASSLVGFVYEQYF. The CDR3 DNA is TGTGCCAGCAGCTTGGTGGGGTTCGTCTACGAGCAGTACTTC. Combining the CDR3 with reference TRBV11-2 and TRBJ2-7 gives the whole variable domain EAGVAQSPRYKIIEKRQSVAFWCNPISGHATLYWYQQILGQGPKLLIQFQNNGVVDDSQLPKDRFSAERLKGVDSTLKIQPAKLEDSAVYLCASSLVGFVYEQYFGPGTRLTVT.

At least ten counts were recorded for this clonotype. This chain joins TRBV5-1 and TRBJ2-5; D gene unclear. This CDR3 has 14 residues. V was shortened by 4 bases and J by 5 bases, with 15 bases between the two germline ends. The germline V gene encodes CDR1 SGHRS and CDR2 YFSETQ. CDR3 amino acids: CASSGPRQGETQYF. The DNA for the CDR3 is TGCGCCAGCAGCGGGCCTAGGCAAGGGGAGACCCAGTACTTC.

The chain carries TRBV7-2 and TRBJ1-1; D is possibly TRBD1 (6 bases). The CDR3 runs 16 residues. Trimming left V 4 bases short and J 0 bases short, with 15 bases between. Per the germline V gene, CDR1 is SGHTA and CDR2 is FQGNSA. CDR3 sequence: CASSSAYRELNTEAFF. For the CDR3, the DNA is TGTGCCAGCAGCTCAGCCTACAGGGAATTGAACACTGAAGCTTTCTTT.

This clonotype occurred a few times. The V and J genes are TRBV25-1 and TRBJ1-6; D gene ambiguous. This CDR3 contains 14 residues. V lost 4 bases and J lost 0, with 4 bases in between. Germline CDR1 is MGHDK and CDR2 is SYGVNS. The chain's CDR3 is CASSVSSYNSPLHF. Here the CDR3 DNA reads TGTGCCAGCAGTGTTAGCTCCTATAATTCACCCCTCCACTTT. Combining the CDR3 with reference TRBV25-1 and TRBJ1-6 gives the whole variable domain EADIYQTPRYLVIGTGKKITLECSQTMGHDKMYWYQQDPGMELHLIHYSYGVNSTEKGDLSSESTVSRIRTEHFPLTLESARPSHTSQYLCASSVSSYNSPLHFGNGTRLTVT.

This clonotype was counted ten times or more. J is TRBJ1-3 and V is TRBV6-5; no definite D call. CDR1 is MNHEY and CDR2 is SVGAGI in the germline V gene. The CDR3 has 13 amino acids. Trimming shortened V by 3 bases and J by 4 bases, and 7 bases separated the two germline ends. The CDR3 protein is CASSYNPGNTIYF. Here the CDR3 DNA reads TGTGCCAGCAGTTATAACCCAGGAAACACCATATATTTT.

This clonotype showed up many times. V and J are TRBV5-1 and TRBJ2-7; D might be TRBD1 (7 bases). The germline CDR1 and CDR2 sequences are SGHRS and YFSETQ. The V gene lost 5 bases and the J gene lost 3 bases, with 15 bases spanning the gap. The CDR3 contains 14 residues. The CDR3 coding sequence is TGCGCCAGCAGACTGGAGGGGGCGATCTACGAGCAGTACTTC. Translating it yields CASRLEGAIYEQYF.

This clonotype was seen a handful of times. The chain couples TRBV2 to TRBJ1-6; no clear D gene. Between the trimmed V and J ends, which lost 4 bases and 8 bases, there was a span of 6 bases. CDR1 and CDR2 from the germline V gene are SNHLY and FYNNEI. The CDR3 has 12 amino acids. CDR3 in amino acids: CASSGRYSPLHF. The CDR3 DNA reads TGTGCCAGCAGTGGACGGTATTCACCCCTCCACTTT.

This clonotype has a handful of counts. The chain couples TRBV20-1 to TRBJ1-5, with D uncertain. From germline, CDR1 is DFQATT and CDR2 SNEGSKA (reference sequence). This CDR3 comprises 15 residues. The V gene lost 0 bases and the J gene lost 4 bases, with 13 bases spanning the gap. The CDR3 DNA follows: TGCAGTGCTAGAGATCCGGGGAGGCGGAATCAGCCCCAGCATTTT. Amino acid sequence: CSARDPGRRNQPQHF.